This T cell receptor beta chain appears in the sequencing data of a study of prognosis after radiotherapy for stage I lung cancer. Trimming took 5 bases from V and 0 from J, leaving 13 bases between them. This CDR3 has 15 residues. Germline loops: CDR1 SGHTA, CDR2 FQGNSA. This clonotype came up many times. TCR beta CDR3 amplification from genomic DNA was performed by two-round multiplex PCR. During first-round PCR, primers specific to each TRBV and TRBJ gene were used. Each CDR3 protein is one row after TCRdb ran MiXCR on the multiplex PCR reads. The data contain tens of thousands of distinct CDR3 sequences, approximately 44% of them seen just once; the ten biggest clones take up about 31%.

The receptor was derived from a donor of 50 years or more with non-small cell lung cancer. The sample consisted of PBMCs, taken before or after stereotactic body radiation therapy (not recorded which). The chain recombines TRBV7-2 with TRBJ1-1; a possible D gene is TRBD1 (5 bases). CDR3 sequence: CASSEGGGVNTEAFF. CDR3 sequence (DNA): TGTGCCAGCAGCGAAGGAGGAGGGGTGAACACTGAAGCTTTCTTT.